These T cell receptor beta chains were read from a single sample in a study of T cell responses to AZD1222 COVID-19 vaccine. Profiled with immunoSEQ multiplex PCR; TCRdb holds only in-frame clones, not every one. This sample yields some 150,000 clones, of which 86% are seen a single time; 5% to 5.5% belongs to the top ten. The specimen was peripheral blood, collected 28 days after the second AZD1222 dose. The origin of the receptors is an adult who received the AZD1222 COVID-19 vaccine. Both conserved end residues are part of each CDR3. Fields, in order: J gene, V gene, D gene, CDR3 protein. D genes are given only for firm matches.

j_call: TRBJ2-1
v_call: TRBV11-3
d_call: TRBD2
cdr3_aa: CASSPSSGFSPGWEQFF

j_call: TRBJ2-5
v_call: TRBV7-6
d_call: TRBD1
cdr3_aa: CASSLLGTASQETQYF

j_call: TRBJ2-7
v_call: TRBV10-3
d_call: TRBD1
cdr3_aa: CAISGTDRPSSYEQYF

j_call: TRBJ2-5
v_call: TRBV6-1
d_call: TRBD2
cdr3_aa: CASSDRLAGGGKSQTQYF

j_call: TRBJ2-7
v_call: TRBV11-2
d_call: TRBD2
cdr3_aa: CASGGPYEQYF

j_call: TRBJ1-2
v_call: TRBV6-5
d_call: TRBD1
cdr3_aa: CASRVGQGRYGYTF

j_call: TRBJ2-7
v_call: TRBV27
d_call: .
cdr3_aa: CASSLRLLGDEQYF

j_call: TRBJ1-1
v_call: TRBV10-1
d_call: .
cdr3_aa: CASSEQGGTEAFF

j_call: TRBJ2-3
v_call: TRBV27
d_call: .
cdr3_aa: CASSSPVGDTQYF

j_call: TRBJ2-3
v_call: TRBV7-6
d_call: TRBD2
cdr3_aa: CASSSSSRLAGARDTQYF

j_call: TRBJ2-7
v_call: TRBV5-4
d_call: .
cdr3_aa: CASSNRDEQYF

j_call: TRBJ2-7
v_call: TRBV13
d_call: TRBD2
cdr3_aa: CASSPRLAGSYEQYF

j_call: TRBJ2-7
v_call: TRBV3-1/TRBV3-2
d_call: .
cdr3_aa: CASSQDSQVYYEQYF

j_call: TRBJ1-4
v_call: TRBV7-2
d_call: .
cdr3_aa: CASSFAGDNEKLFF

j_call: TRBJ2-7
v_call: TRBV7-2
d_call: .
cdr3_aa: CASSPRVANYEQYF

j_call: TRBJ2-7
v_call: TRBV27
d_call: .
cdr3_aa: CASSVTGRLYYEQYF

j_call: TRBJ2-7
v_call: TRBV11-2
d_call: TRBD1
cdr3_aa: CASSSRQGVLYEQYF

j_call: TRBJ2-2
v_call: TRBV6-5
d_call: TRBD1
cdr3_aa: CASSYNTGAGELFF

j_call: TRBJ1-1
v_call: TRBV10-3
d_call: TRBD1
cdr3_aa: CAISEQGVNTEAFF

j_call: TRBJ2-6
v_call: TRBV9
d_call: TRBD2
cdr3_aa: CASSAASGGAAGANVLTF

j_call: TRBJ2-7
v_call: TRBV2
d_call: .
cdr3_aa: CASRTGLGYEQYF

j_call: TRBJ2-2
v_call: TRBV15
d_call: TRBD2
cdr3_aa: CATRPLTQREGPGELFF

j_call: TRBJ2-7
v_call: TRBV4-2
d_call: TRBD2
cdr3_aa: CASSQAGASGFYEQYF

j_call: TRBJ2-5
v_call: TRBV30
d_call: .
cdr3_aa: CAWSQGGNQETQYF

j_call: TRBJ1-2
v_call: TRBV6-5
d_call: .
cdr3_aa: CASSYSPGPVPGGYTF

j_call: TRBJ2-2
v_call: TRBV9
d_call: .
cdr3_aa: CASSVGRLAVTGELFF

j_call: TRBJ2-2
v_call: TRBV5-6
d_call: .
cdr3_aa: CASSLATGELFF

j_call: TRBJ2-7
v_call: TRBV30
d_call: TRBD2
cdr3_aa: CAWSRTSGSNEQYF

j_call: TRBJ1-5
v_call: TRBV3-1/TRBV3-2
d_call: .
cdr3_aa: CASSQEVGTAQHF

j_call: TRBJ1-2
v_call: TRBV9
d_call: .
cdr3_aa: CASSPRGGNYGYTF

j_call: TRBJ2-3
v_call: TRBV27
d_call: .
cdr3_aa: CASSFGQPFTDTQYF

j_call: TRBJ2-1
v_call: TRBV7-2
d_call: .
cdr3_aa: CASSLEGGDYNEQFF

j_call: TRBJ1-2
v_call: TRBV4-2
d_call: .
cdr3_aa: CAARLGHNYGYTF

j_call: TRBJ2-7
v_call: TRBV6-5
d_call: .
cdr3_aa: CASSFAPDSSSYEQYF

j_call: TRBJ1-2
v_call: TRBV7-9
d_call: .
cdr3_aa: CASSLFGTFYGYTF

j_call: TRBJ2-2
v_call: TRBV18
d_call: .
cdr3_aa: CASSPVVTGELFF

j_call: TRBJ1-6
v_call: TRBV10-3
d_call: TRBD1
cdr3_aa: CAIGGQGNSPLHF

j_call: TRBJ2-1
v_call: TRBV6-5
d_call: .
cdr3_aa: CASSYLSSYNEQFF

j_call: TRBJ2-3
v_call: TRBV4-2
d_call: .
cdr3_aa: CASSPSGGATDTQYF

j_call: TRBJ1-2
v_call: TRBV3-1/TRBV3-2
d_call: .
cdr3_aa: CASSLQGPPFYGYTF

j_call: TRBJ1-2
v_call: TRBV6-6
d_call: TRBD1
cdr3_aa: CASTVTGVDGYTF

j_call: TRBJ2-1
v_call: TRBV6-5
d_call: .
cdr3_aa: CASSRGLGGNEQFF